This TCR beta chain was sequenced during a study of blood T cells in healthy people across ages. Whole-study findings and limits: Changes seen in expanded clonotypes were possibly confounded by donor CMV status left unknown.

A second PCR, run for about 7 to 11 cycles, used a sample-barcoded 5' primer plus a J-beta primer mix. TCRdb re-derived calls from the 5' RACE reads in MiXCR, one entry per CDR3 protein. The sample contains more than 500,000 distinct CDR3 sequences, 25% to 35% of which appear only once. Per sample, extraction of total RNA gave at least 5.5 micrograms in every case. The germline V gene has CDR1 LGHNA and CDR2 YNFKEQ. This CDR3 contains 13 residues. V dropped 3 bases and J dropped 9; count of bases not matched to a gene: 5. Comment on this clonotype: Its target is not known.

A further study also used this sample, focusing on T cells of mothers and their children.

The sequencing input was blood. The chain is built from TRBV4-2 and TRBJ2-1, with 7 bases matching TRBD2. The source is a boy between 2 and 10 years old in good health. CDR3 region: CASSHTTSPEQFF. The CDR3 nucleotides are TGTGCCAGCAGCCACACGACTAGCCCTGAGCAGTTCTTC.